This T cell receptor beta chain was sequenced during a study of T cells in Graves' hyperthyroidism and ophthalmopathy. Study results and limitations: Most expanded thyroid clonotypes above 0.001 recurred in blood.

Amplification targeted TCR beta CDR3 regions from RNA transcripts. With the HTBI primer set, the TCR CDR3 went through a first round of RT-PCR. TCRdb re-called the multiplex PCR reads with MiXCR, one entry per CDR3 protein. The data hold approximately 220,000 distinct CDR3 sequences, with about 16% observed a single time. The sample holds many counts of this clonotype. Its antigen is unidentified. The germline gives CDR1 SGHVS, CDR2 FNYEAQ. V was pared by 0 bases and J by 7 bases, with 19 bases between. There are 17 residues in the CDR3. Patients were excluded for uncontrolled infection, other autoimmune disease, pregnancy or lactation.

The chain recombines TRBV7-6 with TRBJ2-1, with D perhaps given as TRBD1 or TRBD2 (6 bases each). Sequencing input: blood. This TCR was sampled from a man aged 35-49 years with Graves' hyperthyroidism. The CDR3 DNA is TGTGCCAGCAGCTTAGCGGCGGGGACACACCTAGGAAATGAGCAGTTCTTC. Its protein product is CASSLAAGTHLGNEQFF.